One sample yielded the 17 T cell receptor beta chains listed below, sequenced in a study of breast tumors, draining lymph nodes, adjacent tissues. Samples came from axillary lymph nodes draining the breast cancer. TCRdb called the multiplex PCR reads again in MiXCR, with one record for every CDR3 protein. Here the sample spans under 110,000 distinct CDR3 sequences, under 40% being singletons. Sequenced: axillary lymph node tissue. The source is a female donor with breast cancer. Some clones in this sample may be carry-over from other donors' samples.

This clonotype was detected ten times or more. The V gene is TRBV29-1, the J gene TRBJ1-1, with D possibly being TRBD1 (6 bases). Per germline, CDR1 SQVTM and CDR2 ANQGSEA. Trimming took off 8 bases at V and 3 bases at J, with 19 bases between the two ends. The CDR3 contains 14 residues. The CDR3 region is CSTDGGGRDTEAFF. As DNA, the CDR3 is TGCAGCACCGATGGCGGGGGGCGCGACACTGAAGCTTTCTTT.

The rearrangement uses TRBV5-1 and TRBJ2-7; weak D call: TRBD1 (6 bases). Trimming took 4 bases from V and 4 from J, leaving 18 bases between them. This CDR3 comprises 15 residues. Germline CDR1 is SGHRS and CDR2 is YFSETQ. This CDR3 is CASSPVPGQSYEQYF. The CDR3 DNA reads as TGCGCCAGCAGCCCCGTTCCAGGACAGAGTTACGAGCAGTACTTC.

Concerning this clonotype: With a much larger clone just one base away, this may be a read error. The V and J genes are TRBV11-2 and TRBJ2-4, with 7 positions matching TRBD1. V was clipped by 6 bases and J by 9 bases; unmatched bases: 11. This CDR3 contains 14 residues. Germline CDR1 and CDR2: SGHAT and FQNNGV. CDR3 nucleotides: TGTGCCAGCAGTCCCTGGGGACAGAGAAGCATTCAGTACTTC. Its translation: CASSPWGQRSIQYF.

Many counts were recorded for this clonotype. The rearrangement joins TRBV9 to TRBJ2-2; a possible D gene is TRBD2 (5 bases). Germline V gene sequence: CDR1 SGDLS, CDR2 YYNGEE. V was cut by 0 bases and J by 3 bases, with 9 bases left in between. CDR3 size: 15 residues. The CDR3 loop is CASSVVARDTGELFF. The CDR3 bases are TGTGCCAGCAGCGTAGTTGCGAGGGACACCGGGGAGCTGTTTTTT.

This clonotype showed up many times. V usage is TRBV11-3 and J usage is TRBJ2-1, with D unresolved. From germline, CDR1 is SGHNT and CDR2 YENEEA. This CDR3 has 13 residues. V was cut by 2 bases and J by 4 bases, with 6 bases left in between. The CDR3 DNA follows: TGTGCCAGCAGCTTACTAGAATACAATGAGCAGTTCTTC. This gives the protein CASSLLEYNEQFF.

The chain recombines TRBV7-3 with TRBJ1-4; D not certain. V shed 2 bases and J shed 14 bases, with 12 bases lying between them. Germline loops: CDR1 SGHTA, CDR2 FQGTGA. CDR3 length: 12 residues. The CDR3 DNA is TGTGCCAGCAGCTTAGTCTCGCGTGGTCTGTTTTTT. Its translation: CASSLVSRGLFF.

The chain joins TRBV7-2 to TRBJ2-2, with TRBD2 matching over 14 bases. There are 16 residues in the CDR3. CDR1 SGHTA and CDR2 FQGNSA come from the germline V gene. Losses at the gene ends were 5 bases for V and 6 bases for J; bases not matched to a gene: 5. The CDR3 DNA follows: TGTGCCAGCAGCCCCGGACTAGCGGGGGGTGCCGGGGAGCTGTTTTTT. Translated: CASSPGLAGGAGELFF.

This clonotype has ten or more counts. The V call is TRBV15, the J call TRBJ1-2; no clear D. This CDR3 comprises 17 residues. Trimming stripped 0 bases from V and 5 bases from J, with 19 bases between. Germline CDR1 and CDR2: LNHNV and YYDKDF (reference sequence). The CDR3 coding sequence is TGTGCCACCAGCAGAGATTCAGACGGGCGAGGGCTTTATGGCTACACCTTC. It translates to CATSRDSDGRGLYGYTF.

This clonotype was picked up a small number of times. This could be a read error, since a much larger clone is one nucleotide away. This sequence joins TRBV7-2 and TRBJ2-3, with 7 bases matching TRBD1. This CDR3 is 18 amino acids long. Germline CDR1 SGHTA, CDR2 FQGNSA. Here the CDR3 reads CASSQDREPNPFTHTQYF. DNA of the CDR3: TGTGCCAGCAGCCAAGACAGGGAACCCAATCCATTCACACATACGCAGTATTTT.

This clonotype showed up many times. The J gene is TRBJ2-2, the V gene TRBV2; D is ambiguous. This CDR3 region has 14 residues. CDR1 and CDR2 (germline): SNHLY, FYNNEI. The V end lost 2 bases, the J end lost 1 base, and 5 bases lay between the germline ends. CDR3 region: CASSETVNTGELFF. For the CDR3, the DNA is TGTGCCAGCAGTGAAACAGTGAACACCGGGGAGCTGTTTTTT.

This clonotype was picked up many times. V gene TRBV19 combines with J gene TRBJ1-6; TRBD1 might be the D (6 bases). V dropped 2 bases and J dropped 8 bases, with 22 bases sitting between them. This CDR3 comprises 18 residues. CDR1 and CDR2 (germline): LNHDA, SQIVND (reference sequence). The DNA for the CDR3 is TGTGCCAGTAGTATAAGGGCCGGCGGCCAGGGGATCTATTCACCCCTCCACTTT. Protein product: CASSIRAGGQGIYSPLHF.

This clonotype was counted at least ten times. A read error may be the cause here, since a much bigger clone is one base away. The chain joins TRBV7-9 to TRBJ2-5; D may be TRBD2 (7 bases). Per germline, CDR1 SEHNR and CDR2 FQNEAQ (reference sequence). The CDR3 contains 15 residues. The CDR3, as DNA: TGTGCCAGCAGCTTAGAGGCGGGGGCACGGGAGACCCAGCACTTC. It yields the protein CASSLEAGARETQHF.

This clonotype was seen many times. This chain links TRBV7-8 with TRBJ2-7; TRBD2 aligns across 7 bases. Germline V lookup: CDR1 SGHVS, CDR2 FQNEAQ. The length of the CDR3 is 14 residues. V was clipped by 7 bases and J by 0 bases; unmatched bases: 6. The CDR3 here is CASKGRESSYEQYF. CDR3 DNA sequence: TGTGCCAGCAAGGGGCGGGAGAGCTCCTACGAGCAGTACTTC.

There are many counts of this clonotype. V and J are TRBV6-1 and TRBJ1-6, with 7 positions matching TRBD1. Germline CDR1 and CDR2: MNHNS and SASEGT. V was pared by 2 bases and J by 5 bases, with 6 bases of the junction left unmatched. The CDR3 covers 16 residues. CDR3 protein: CASSERGQRDNSPLHF. CDR3 sequence (DNA): TGTGCCAGCAGTGAAAGGGGACAGCGGGATAATTCACCCCTCCACTTT.

Turning to this clonotype: Compared with germline, one end of the junction differs, possibly owing to a read error. The rearrangement joins TRBV5-1 to TRBJ2-7, with TRBD1 as a possible D gene (6 bases). Germline assignment: CDR1 SGHRS and CDR2 YFSETQ. The CDR3 is made up of 13 amino acids. Here the CDR3 DNA reads TGCGCCAGCGGCTTGACCAGGGGTTACGACCAGTACTTC. Translating it yields CASGLTRGYDQYF.

This clonotype occurred many times. The V call is TRBV7-2, the J call TRBJ1-2; weak D call: TRBD1 (5 bases). V lost 1 base and J 4 bases, leaving 7 bases between the germline ends. Germline CDR1 is SGHTA and CDR2 is FQGNSA. CDR3 length: 13 residues. The CDR3 nucleotides are TGTGCCAGCAGCTTAGAGAGGGGCTATGGCTACACCTTC. Translation: CASSLERGYGYTF.

The CDR3 DNA reads as TGTGCCAGCAGCCACGACAGCTATGGCTACAATGAGCAGTTCTTC. Translated: CASSHDSYGYNEQFF. The V and J genes are TRBV6-1 and TRBJ2-1; perhaps TRBD1 as D (5 bases). Looked up from germline, CDR1 is MNHNS and CDR2 is SASEGT. This CDR3 region has 15 residues. V lost 6 bases and J 3 bases, leaving 15 bases between the germline ends.